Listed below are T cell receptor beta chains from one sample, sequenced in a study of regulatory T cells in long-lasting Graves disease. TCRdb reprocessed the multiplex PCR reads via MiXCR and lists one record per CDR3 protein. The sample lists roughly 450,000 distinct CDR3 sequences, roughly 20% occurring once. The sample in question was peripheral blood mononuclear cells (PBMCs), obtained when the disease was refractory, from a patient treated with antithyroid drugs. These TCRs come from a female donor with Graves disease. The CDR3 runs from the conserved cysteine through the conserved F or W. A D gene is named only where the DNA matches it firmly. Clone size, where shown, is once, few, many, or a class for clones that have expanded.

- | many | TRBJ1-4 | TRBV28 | CASSLAGWTDEKLFF | TGTGCCAGCAGTTTAGCGGGGTGGACGGACGAAAAACTGTTTTTT
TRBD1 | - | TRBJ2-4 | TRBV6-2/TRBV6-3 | CASSIGQGNFKRDIQYF | TGTGCCAGCAGCATTGGACAGGGGAATTTTAAAAGGGACATTCAGTACTTC
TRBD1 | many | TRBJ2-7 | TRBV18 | CASSRDRGAIYEQYF | TGTGCCAGCTCACGGGACAGGGGGGCCATCTACGAGCAGTACTTC
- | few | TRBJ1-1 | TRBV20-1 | CSAPKTGLNTEAFF | TGCAGTGCTCCAAAGACAGGTTTGAACACTGAAGCTTTCTTT
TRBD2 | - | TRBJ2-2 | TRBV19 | CASSVHQGLAAGELFF | TGTGCCAGTAGTGTGCACCAGGGACTAGCAGCCGGGGAGCTGTTTTTT
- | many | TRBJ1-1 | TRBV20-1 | CSAPREVEEAFF | TGCAGTGCTCCTCGGGAGGTGGAGGAAGCTTTCTTT
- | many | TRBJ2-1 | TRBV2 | CASSILRTGRVEQFF | TGTGCCAGCAGTATCTTAAGGACAGGGAGGGTCGAGCAGTTCTTC
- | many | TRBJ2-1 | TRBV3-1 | CASSRVGTDRNNEQFF | TGTGCCAGCAGCCGGGTCGGGACTGACCGAAACAATGAGCAGTTCTTC
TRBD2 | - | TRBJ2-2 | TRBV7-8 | CASSLAGGTSGRASGELFF | TGTGCCAGCAGCTTAGCCGGTGGGACTAGCGGGAGAGCCTCCGGGGAGCTGTTTTTT
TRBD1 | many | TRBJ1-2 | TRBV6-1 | CASIPGTGRLSYGYTF | TGTGCCAGCATTCCCGGGACAGGGCGGTTGAGCTATGGCTACACCTTC
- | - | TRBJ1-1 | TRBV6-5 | CASSLTLDTEAFF | TGTGCCAGCAGTTTAACTTTGGACACTGAAGCTTTCTTT
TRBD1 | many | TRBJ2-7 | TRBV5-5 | CASSIYWTGDSYEQYF | TGTGCCAGCAGCATATACTGGACAGGAGACTCCTACGAGCAGTACTTC
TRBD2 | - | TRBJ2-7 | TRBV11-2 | CASSSVWGGSQSYEQYF | TGTGCCAGCAGCTCCGTCTGGGGGGGGAGTCAGTCCTACGAGCAGTACTTC
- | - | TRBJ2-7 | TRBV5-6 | CASSSSRWDGGYEQYF | TGTGCCAGCAGCTCATCCCGATGGGACGGAGGATACGAGCAGTACTTC
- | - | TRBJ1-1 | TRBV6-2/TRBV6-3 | CASSDSSRQADTEAFF | TGTGCCAGCAGTGATTCCAGTCGCCAGGCAGACACTGAAGCTTTCTTT
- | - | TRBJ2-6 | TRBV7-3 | CASSLYGRVPTF | TGTGCCAGCAGCTTATATGGCAGGGTACCGACTTTC
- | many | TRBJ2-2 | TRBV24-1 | CATSELGVSSVTNTGELFF | TGTGCCACCAGTGAACTTGGGGTTAGTAGCGTAACGAACACCGGGGAGCTGTTTTTT
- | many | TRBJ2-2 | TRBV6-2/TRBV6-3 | CASSSSGWNTGELFF | -
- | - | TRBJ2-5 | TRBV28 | CASSEDRGMETQYF | TGTGCCAGCAGTGAGGACAGAGGAATGGAGACCCAGTACTTC
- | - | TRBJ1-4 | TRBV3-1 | CASSRRETNEKLFF | TGTGCCAGCAGCCGCCGGGAGACTAATGAAAAACTGTTTTTT
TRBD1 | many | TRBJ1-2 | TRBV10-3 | CAIRAGGDYGYTF | TGTGCCATCAGGGCAGGGGGCGACTATGGCTACACCTTC
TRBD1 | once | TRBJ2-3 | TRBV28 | CASSLLPGQGWPDTQYF | TGTGCCAGCAGTTTACTCCCCGGACAGGGTTGGCCAGATACGCAGTATTTT
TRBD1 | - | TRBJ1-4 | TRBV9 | CASSTTGDGNEKLFF | TGTGCCAGCAGCACCACAGGGGACGGGAATGAAAAACTGTTTTTT
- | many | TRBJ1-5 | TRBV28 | CASGLFGEQPQHF | TGTGCCAGCGGATTGTTTGGGGAGCAGCCCCAGCATTTT
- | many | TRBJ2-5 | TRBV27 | CASSPSGGGSPETQYF | TGTGCCAGCAGTCCATCCGGCGGTGGGTCCCCCGAGACCCAGTACTTC
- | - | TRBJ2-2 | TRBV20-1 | CSAAGTQNTGELFF | TGCAGTGCTGCCGGGACCCAGAACACCGGGGAGCTGTTTTTT
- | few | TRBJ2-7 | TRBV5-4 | CASSQDPDPYEQYF | TGTGCCAGCAGCCAAGACCCTGACCCCTACGAGCAGTACTTC
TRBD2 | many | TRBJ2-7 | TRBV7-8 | CASRVGGNGYEQYF | TGTGCCAGCAGGGTGGGAGGGAACGGTTACGAGCAGTACTTC
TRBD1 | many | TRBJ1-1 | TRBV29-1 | CSGVRDSREAFF | TGCAGCGGTGTGAGGGACAGCAGGGAAGCTTTCTTT
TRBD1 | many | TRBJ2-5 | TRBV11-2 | CASGTGEETQYF | TGTGCCAGCGGGACAGGGGAAGAGACCCAGTACTTC
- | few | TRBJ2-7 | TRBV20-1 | CSARDHRESFYEQYF | TGCAGTGCTAGAGATCACAGGGAAAGTTTCTACGAGCAGTACTTC
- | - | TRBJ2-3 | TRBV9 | CASSPSQSPQYF | TGTGCCAGCAGCCCTAGCCAGTCCCCGCAGTATTTT
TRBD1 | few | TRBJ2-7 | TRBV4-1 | CASSQNPGQGAYEQYF | TGCGCCAGCAGCCAGAACCCGGGACAGGGGGCTTACGAGCAGTACTTC
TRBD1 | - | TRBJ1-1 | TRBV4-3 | CASSPGTGVLGTEAFF | TGCGCCAGCAGCCCCGGGACAGGGGTTTTGGGCACTGAAGCTTTCTTT
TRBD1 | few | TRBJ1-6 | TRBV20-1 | CSAVGTGGLTPLHF | TGCAGTGCTGTCGGGACAGGGGGCCTGACACCCCTCCACTTT
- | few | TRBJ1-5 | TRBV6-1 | CASSTGTNQPQHF | TGTGCCAGCAGTACAGGGACGAATCAGCCCCAGCATTTT